The clone carrying this TCR beta chain appeared a single time. The antigen is not known. The data derive from a study of post-analysis software for immune sequencing data. Findings of the study overall: Four or five TRBV segments, including TRBV5-6, TRBV5-1 and TRBV20-1, were more frequent in patients than controls. Multiple sclerosis patients had significantly lower normalized Chao1 diversity than controls.

The library was made from cDNA and included unique molecular identifiers. Each batch of about 0.9 to 10 million T cells produced 490,000 or so cDNA molecules. TCRdb processed the PCR reads anew with MiXCR; each CDR3 protein has one entry. The table includes 380,000 or so distinct CDR3 sequences, about a third detected once. The V segment lost 1 base and the J segment 10 bases; nucleotides outside the gene matches: 6. Germline V lookup: CDR1 SGDLS, CDR2 YYNGEE. The CDR3 covers 15 residues. The sample comprised blood. The genes are TRBV9 and TRBJ2-1, with TRBD2 matching over 12 bases. This TCR came from a girl aged 5-17 years with multiple sclerosis. Here the CDR3 DNA reads TGTGCCAGCAGCGTACTAGCGGGGGGGCCGGGGGAGCAGTTCTTC. Translated: CASSVLAGGPGEQFF.